These T cell receptor beta chains were read from a single sample in a study of patients and donors after allogeneic stem cell transplantation. Each CDR3 protein gets one entry after TCRdb re-called the RT-PCR reads with MiXCR. In the table there are about 110,000 distinct CDR3 sequences, around 33% of which are singletons. The sample was blood, either unsorted or a sorted T cell fraction (not recorded which). Every receptor here comes from a human donor who was either an allogeneic HSCT recipient or a stem cell or donor lymphocyte infusion donor (not recorded which). It is not recorded whose cells these are; they may come from a transplant donor. CDR3s include the opening cysteine and the closing phenylalanine or tryptophan. D genes are given only for firm matches. A clone size is listed for some rows: how often the clone was seen (once, few, many), or a class if it is expanded.

cdr3_aa cdr3_nt clone_size v_call d_call j_call
CASSQPGLAGGADTQYF TGTGCCAGCAGTCAACCGGGACTAGCGGGAGGAGCAGATACGCAGTATTTT . TRBV2 TRBD2 TRBJ2-3
CASRGGGTDTQYF TGTGCCAGCAGGGGAGGGGGCACAGATACGCAGTATTTT few TRBV7-8 TRBD2 TRBJ2-3
CASSSDQNTEAFF TGTGCCAGCTCATCGGACCAGAACACTGAAGCTTTCTTT few TRBV18 . TRBJ1-1
CASSQDADYGYTF TGTGCCAGCAGCCAGGACGCAGACTATGGCTACACCTTC many TRBV12-3/TRBV12-4 . TRBJ1-2
CASSFQGTNEKLFF TGCGCCAGCAGCTTCCAGGGAACTAATGAAAAACTGTTTTTT . TRBV5-1 . TRBJ1-4
CASSLGGPNTEAFF TGTGCCAGCAGTTTAGGGGGTCCGAACACTGAAGCTTTCTTT many TRBV12-3/TRBV12-4 . TRBJ1-1
CAGNETQYF TGTGCCGGGAACGAGACCCAGTACTTC . TRBV21-1 . TRBJ2-5
CASSYGRGTGELFF TGTGCCAGCAGTTACGGGAGAGGGACCGGGGAGCTGTTTTTT . TRBV6-6 . TRBJ2-2
CSAADRSYGYTF TGCAGCGCCGCGGACAGGAGCTATGGCTACACCTTC few TRBV29-1 TRBD1 TRBJ1-2
CASSKLDRGREKFGKLFF TGTGCCAGCAGCAAATTGGACAGGGGGCGAGAAAAATTTGGAAAACTGTTTTTT few TRBV21-1 . TRBJ1-4
CASSQDKGISGNTIYF TGCGCCAGCAGCCAAGATAAGGGGATCTCTGGAAACACCATATATTTT . TRBV4-1 . TRBJ1-3
CASRSGVSDTQYF TGTGCCAGCAGGTCAGGGGTGTCAGATACGCAGTATTTT . TRBV7-3 . TRBJ2-3
CAISDTQGAGYTF TGTGCCATCAGTGATACCCAGGGGGCAGGCTACACCTTC few TRBV10-3 TRBD1 TRBJ1-2
CATRDGWGNTGELFF TGTGCCACCAGGGACGGCTGGGGTAACACCGGGGAGCTGTTTTTT once TRBV24-1 . TRBJ2-2
CASSLARQGSEAQHF TGTGCCAGCAGTTTAGCCAGGCAGGGTAGTGAAGCCCAGCATTTT few TRBV12-3/TRBV12-4 . TRBJ1-5
CASSPGQLSGGSPLHF TGTGCCAGCAGTCCGGGACAGCTAAGCGGGGGCTCACCCCTCCACTTT . TRBV28 TRBD1 TRBJ1-6
CASSSPGTSSNEQFF TGTGCCAGCAGTAGCCCCGGGACTAGCTCGAATGAGCAGTTCTTC . TRBV12-3/TRBV12-4 TRBD2 TRBJ2-1
CASSLWTSERDRYF TGTGCCAGCAGCCTCTGGACTAGCGAAAGAGACCGGTACTTC . TRBV5-5 TRBD2 TRBJ2-5
CSAKQGAQEAFF TGCAGTGCAAAACAGGGGGCTCAGGAAGCTTTCTTT few TRBV20-1 TRBD1 TRBJ1-1
CASSLVINTQYF TGCGCCAGCAGCTTGGTGATTAATACGCAGTATTTT . TRBV5-1 . TRBJ2-3
CASGNTGELFF TGTGCCAGTGGAAACACCGGGGAGCTGTTTTTT . TRBV6-2/TRBV6-3 . TRBJ2-2
CASTNTATGGSNTEAFF TGTGCCAGCACCAACACTGCCACAGGGGGCTCGAACACTGAAGCTTTCTTT few TRBV6-6 TRBD1 TRBJ1-1
CASIPTGSGNTEAFF TGTGCCAGCATCCCTACCGGCTCGGGGAACACTGAAGCTTTCTTT . TRBV6-2/TRBV6-3 . TRBJ1-1
CASSSHSEQFF TGTGCCAGCAGCTCCCATAGTGAGCAGTTCTTC . TRBV11-2 . TRBJ2-1
CASSQDRWTGYNEQFF TGCGCCAGCAGCCAAGATAGGTGGACTGGCTACAATGAGCAGTTCTTC . TRBV4-3 . TRBJ2-1
CASSNRGTSWKTQYF TGTGCCAGCAGTAACAGGGGTACTAGCTGGAAGACCCAGTACTTC . TRBV28 . TRBJ2-5
CASSPRVGTEAFF TGTGCCAGCTCACCCAGGGTAGGGACTGAAGCTTTCTTT few TRBV18 . TRBJ1-1
CASSLAPPSTGGGYGYTF TGTGCCAGCAGCTTAGCTCCACCGTCGACAGGGGGCGGCTATGGCTACACCTTC . TRBV7-2 TRBD1 TRBJ1-2
CASRPIQGINEKLFF TGTGCCAGCAGGCCCATACAGGGCATAAATGAAAAACTGTTTTTT . TRBV28 . TRBJ1-4
CASRDRSNQPQHF TGTGCCAGCAGGGACAGGAGCAATCAGCCCCAGCATTTT few TRBV12-3/TRBV12-4 TRBD1 TRBJ1-5
CASSLTGQEYNEQFF TGTGCCAGCAGCCTAACAGGACAGGAGTACAATGAGCAGTTCTTC . TRBV9 TRBD1 TRBJ2-1
CASSYQGNTEAFF TGTGCCAGCAGTTATCAGGGAAACACTGAAGCTTTCTTT few TRBV27 . TRBJ1-1
CASSSPRFRDRNTGELFF TGCGCCAGCAGCTCCCCCCGCTTCCGAGACAGGAACACCGGGGAGCTGTTTTTT . TRBV5-1 . TRBJ2-2
CASSLGDSYNSPLHF TGTGCCAGCAGTTTGGGGGACTCCTATAATTCACCCCTCCACTTT . TRBV12-3/TRBV12-4 . TRBJ1-6
CASSQDSVRSPLHF TGTGCCAGCAGCCAAGACTCGGTACGCTCACCCCTCCACTTT many TRBV4-2 . TRBJ1-6
CASSTWTGPEAFF TGTGCCAGCAGTACTTGGACAGGTCCTGAAGCTTTCTTT . TRBV6-5 TRBD1 TRBJ1-1
CASSPDRRGTEAFF TGCGCCAGCAGCCCAGACAGGAGGGGCACTGAAGCTTTCTTT . TRBV4-3 . TRBJ1-1
CSAAGGTGNYGYTF TGCAGCGCCGCGGGGGGGACGGGTAACTATGGCTACACCTTC . TRBV29-1 . TRBJ1-2
CASSFYTPMDIQYF TGTGCCAGCAGTTTTTACACCCCTATGGACATTCAGTACTTC . TRBV28 . TRBJ2-4
CSASLGLAGGPQSSYNEQFF TGCAGTGCTAGCCTAGGACTAGCGGGAGGGCCGCAGAGCTCCTACAATGAGCAGTTCTTC . TRBV20-1 TRBD2 TRBJ2-1
CASSPHRGQGIGYTF TGTGCCAGCAGCCCCCATCGGGGACAGGGGATTGGCTACACCTTC . TRBV6-5 TRBD1 TRBJ1-2
CASSRGLAGVYEQFF TGTGCCAGCAGCCGCGGACTAGCGGGAGTGTATGAGCAGTTCTTC . TRBV3-1 TRBD2 TRBJ2-1
CASSQDQGSGEQFF TGTGCCAGCAGCCAAGACCAAGGGTCCGGGGAGCAGTTCTTC . TRBV4-2 . TRBJ2-1
CASSQDGEGAEETQYF TGCGCCAGCAGCCAAGATGGAGAGGGAGCAGAAGAGACCCAGTACTTC . TRBV4-3 . TRBJ2-5
CSAMRFNMNTEAFF TGCAGTGCTATGAGGTTCAACATGAACACTGAAGCTTTCTTT few TRBV20-1 . TRBJ1-1
CASSPKQGLRETQYF TGCGCCAGCAGCCCAAAACAGGGATTGCGCGAGACCCAGTACTTC . TRBV4-1 . TRBJ2-5
CASSWLQDGQPQHF TGTGCCAGCAGCTGGTTACAGGACGGACAGCCCCAGCATTTT . TRBV5-5 . TRBJ1-5
CASSLREWTGELFF TGCGCCAGCAGCCTCCGGGAGTGGACCGGGGAGCTGTTTTTT few TRBV5-1 . TRBJ2-2
CATSRGVEGAHEQYF TGTGCCACCAGCAGAGGCGTCGAGGGGGCCCACGAGCAGTACTTC once TRBV15 TRBD1 TRBJ2-7
CSGGIAGETYNEQFF TGCAGCGGGGGTATCGCAGGCGAGACATACAATGAGCAGTTCTTC . TRBV29-1 . TRBJ2-1
CASSFRAVGGYTF TGTGCCAGCAGTTTCAGGGCAGTCGGAGGCTACACCTTC . TRBV12-3/TRBV12-4 . TRBJ1-2
CSASWGNTEAFF TGCAGTGCTAGTTGGGGGAACACTGAAGCTTTCTTT . TRBV20-1 . TRBJ1-1
CASSPRGAHSYEQYF TGTGCCAGCAGTCCCCGGGGGGCCCACTCCTACGAGCAGTACTTC . TRBV12-3/TRBV12-4 . TRBJ2-7
CASTSKTYEQYF TGCGCCAGCACGAGTAAAACCTACGAGCAGTACTTC . TRBV10-2 . TRBJ2-7
CASREGRLNSPLHF TGTGCCAGCAGAGAGGGACGGCTAAATTCACCCCTCCACTTT few TRBV2 . TRBJ1-6